Listed below are T cell receptor beta chains from one sample, sequenced in a study of graft-versus-host responses after intestinal transplantation. For these TCRs, the target antigens are not known. Sequencing was performed with immunoSEQ multiplex PCR; in TCRdb, only in-frame clones are kept and a portion is missing. The table lists around 110,000 clones, around nine tenths of them singletons. Sequenced here: unstimulated CD4+ T cells sorted from spleen or lymph node cells, sampled before intestinal transplant. These receptors originate from a human donor who received an intestinal transplant. Both conserved end residues are part of each CDR3. D genes are given only for firm matches. The size field is filled for only some rows; it gives once, few, many or a size class.

V	D	size	length	J	CDR3	DNA
TRBV6-1	TRBD1	.	17	TRBJ1-2	CASSALDRAGGSYGYTF	TGTGCCAGCAGTGCTTTGGACAGGGCCGGAGGGTCCTATGGCTACACCTTC
TRBV6-5	TRBD2	.	15	TRBJ2-5	CASSYSAGVAETQYF	TGTGCCAGCAGTTACTCGGCGGGAGTGGCAGAGACCCAGTACTTC
TRBV28	.	.	12	TRBJ1-4	CASSLLNEKLFF	TGTGCCAGCAGTCTCCTTAATGAAAAACTGTTTTTT
TRBV6-6	TRBD1	.	16	TRBJ2-4	CASSGTRTGGKNIQYF	TGTGCCAGCAGCGGCACCCGGACAGGGGGCAAAAACATTCAGTACTTC
TRBV28	TRBD2	.	16	TRBJ2-3	CASSLTGASGADTQYF	TGTGCCAGCAGTTTGACCGGGGCTAGCGGGGCAGATACGCAGTATTTT
TRBV2	.	.	17	TRBJ2-3	CASSEAVDRLSTDTQYF	TGTGCCAGCAGTGAAGCTGTGGACAGACTTAGCACAGATACGCAGTATTTT
TRBV5-1	TRBD2	.	15	TRBJ2-7	CASKTSGSGYYEQYF	TGCGCCAGCAAGACTAGCGGGAGTGGATATTACGAGCAGTACTTC
TRBV6-1	TRBD1	.	14	TRBJ2-2	CASRQGPNTGELFF	TGTGCCAGCAGACAGGGGCCGAACACCGGGGAGCTGTTTTTT
TRBV4-3	TRBD1	.	13	TRBJ1-1	CASSLDRSTEAFF	TGCGCCAGCAGCTTGGACAGGAGCACTGAAGCTTTCTTT
TRBV25-1	TRBD1	once	15	TRBJ1-1	CASSRSGTGGTEAFF	TGTGCCAGCAGTAGATCCGGGACAGGGGGCACTGAAGCTTTCTTT
TRBV29-1	TRBD1	.	14	TRBJ2-1	CSVARTGSYNEQFF	TGCAGCGTGGCAAGGACAGGCTCCTACAATGAGCAGTTCTTC
TRBV5-4	.	.	14	TRBJ1-4	CASSGGSGKEKLFF	TGTGCCAGCAGCGGGGGGTCAGGGAAAGAAAAACTGTTTTTT
TRBV4-2	TRBD2	.	19	TRBJ2-1	CASSQDSSGSYSSYNEQFF	TGTGCCAGCAGCCAAGATTCTAGCGGGAGTTATAGCTCCTACAATGAGCAGTTCTTC
TRBV9	.	.	16	TRBJ2-2	CASSVTVGVEGGELFF	TGTGCCAGCAGCGTAACTGTCGGGGTGGAAGGCGGGGAGCTGTTTTTT
TRBV2	.	.	13	TRBJ1-3	CASSGGVGNTIYF	TGTGCCAGCAGCGGGGGGGTTGGAAACACCATATATTTT
TRBV20-1	.	.	11	TRBJ2-7	CSATQGHEQYF	TGCAGTGCTACCCAGGGCCACGAGCAGTACTTC
TRBV28	TRBD1	.	14	TRBJ2-3	CASRVTGGTDTQYF	TGTGCCAGCAGGGTTACAGGGGGCACAGATACGCAGTATTTT
TRBV10-3	TRBD1	.	16	TRBJ2-7	CAISWGRDRAAYEQYF	TGTGCCATCAGCTGGGGAAGGGACAGGGCGGCCTACGAGCAGTACTTC
TRBV4-1	TRBD1	.	15	TRBJ2-3	CASSQVDRDTDTQYF	TGCGCCAGCAGCCAAGTTGACAGGGACACAGATACGCAGTATTTT
TRBV7-9	TRBD1	.	15	TRBJ1-2	CASSFQGKGAHGYTF	TGTGCCAGCAGCTTCCAGGGGAAGGGGGCCCATGGCTACACCTTC
TRBV19	TRBD1	.	17	TRBJ2-7	CASSINGGTASSYEQYF	TGTGCCAGTAGTATAAACGGTGGGACAGCGAGCTCCTACGAGCAGTACTTC
TRBV28	.	.	16	TRBJ1-2	CASSPTQTAGFYGYTF	TGTGCCAGCAGTCCCACCCAGACGGCAGGTTTTTATGGCTACACCTTC
TRBV2	TRBD1	.	16	TRBJ1-2	CASKYGTDFFGYGYTF	TGTGCCAGCAAATACGGGACAGATTTCTTCGGGTATGGCTACACCTTC
TRBV10-3	.	once	15	TRBJ2-7	CAISSGTPSSYEQYF	TGTGCCATCAGCTCCGGGACTCCCAGCTCCTACGAGCAGTACTTC
TRBV4-3	.	once	17	TRBJ1-4	CASSQEQYIATNEKLFF	TGCGCCAGCAGCCAAGAGCAATACATAGCGACTAATGAAAAACTGTTTTTT